These T cell receptor beta chains were read from a single sample in a study of shared clonotypes between healthy human individuals. Repertoires were generated with immunoSEQ multiplex PCR, while TCRdb's copy carries only in-frame clones and drops some. The table records millions of clones, roughly 91% of them present only once. The sequenced sample consisted of naive CD8+ T cells from PBMCs. The receptors stem from a man aged 18 to 35 in good health. Some clones in this sample may be carry-over from other donors' samples. CDR3s include the opening cysteine and the closing phenylalanine or tryptophan. D genes are given only for firm matches. Clone size is given for some rows only: seen once, a few or many times, or a class if the clone is expanded.

d_call clone_size j_call v_call cdr3_nt cdr3_aa
TRBD2 NA TRBJ2-3 TRBV7-6 TGTGCCAGCAGCTGGCCTCTAGCGGGAGTTGAAGATACGCAGTATTTT CASSWPLAGVEDTQYF
TRBD2 NA TRBJ2-3 TRBV7-9 TGTGCCAGCAGCCGGCCGGGACTAGCGGGAGATACGCAGTATTTT CASSRPGLAGDTQYF
NA NA TRBJ2-7 TRBV9 TGTGCCAGCAGCGAGGCGGCTATTTCCTACGAGCAGTACTTC CASSEAAISYEQYF
NA NA TRBJ2-3 TRBV27 TGTGCCAGCAGTTGGGGGGGCTACCACACAGATACGCAGTATTTT CASSWGGYHTDTQYF
NA once TRBJ2-7 TRBV2 TGTGCCAGCAGTGCCCCCAAAGGGGGGACACACTCCTACGAGCAGTACTTC CASSAPKGGTHSYEQYF
TRBD1 once TRBJ1-1 TRBV19 TGTGCCAGTAGTATGGGGGCGGGACAGTGGGCAATAAGGAACACTGAAGCTTTCTTT CASSMGAGQWAIRNTEAFF
NA NA TRBJ2-3 TRBV19 TGTGCCAGTAGTACCATCGGGACGACGTATACGCAGTATTTT CASSTIGTTYTQYF
TRBD2 once TRBJ2-1 TRBV27 TGTGCCAGCAGCACAAAAGGGACTATGTACTACAATGAGCAGTTCTTC CASSTKGTMYYNEQFF
TRBD1 NA TRBJ1-2 TRBV4-1 TGCGCCAGCAGCCCAGAGCCGGGACAGTTCATCTATGGCTACACCTTC CASSPEPGQFIYGYTF
NA NA TRBJ2-1 TRBV12-5 TGTGCTAGTGGTTTTCTCTCGGCGGGCGGTTACAATGAGCAGTTCTTC CASGFLSAGGYNEQFF
NA NA TRBJ1-1 TRBV11-2 TGTGCCAGCAGCTTGGGTTTGGGGGCCCGAGGGGCTGAAGCTTTCTTT CASSLGLGARGAEAFF
NA NA TRBJ1-3 TRBV11-1 TGTGCCAGCAGCCAAATAGGGGAGAGCCTCGGAAACACCATATATTTT CASSQIGESLGNTIYF
NA NA TRBJ2-3 TRBV7-8 TGTGCCAGCAGCTTAGCGGGCAACCATGGGGCAGATACGCAGTATTTT CASSLAGNHGADTQYF
NA NA TRBJ2-5 TRBV5-8 TGTGCCAGCAGCGGTGACGAGAGCCGCCAGTACTTC CASSGDESRQYF
NA NA TRBJ1-2 TRBV10-3 TGTGCCATCAGTGTCATCAATTCGGACTATGGCTACACCTTC CAISVINSDYGYTF
NA NA TRBJ1-4 TRBV28 TGTGCCAGCAGTTGGCCCTCAACTAATGAAAAACTGTTTTTT CASSWPSTNEKLFF
TRBD2 NA TRBJ2-1 TRBV7-9 TGTGCCAGCAGCTTAGCGGGACTAGAGCAGTTCTTC CASSLAGLEQFF
NA NA TRBJ2-7 TRBV14 TGTGCCAGCCGACGGGACGCCTCCTACGAGCAGTACTTC CASRRDASYEQYF
NA NA TRBJ1-5 TRBV7-3 TGTGCCAGCAGCTTATGGAGCCGACAACCAAATCAGCCCCAGCATTTT CASSLWSRQPNQPQHF
NA NA TRBJ2-2 TRBV27 TGTGCCAGCAGTTTATCAGTAGGAAGCACCGGGGAGCTGTTTTTT CASSLSVGSTGELFF
TRBD2 NA TRBJ2-7 TRBV29-1 TGCAGCGTTCTAGCGGGTTCCTACGAGCAGTACTTC CSVLAGSYEQYF
TRBD2 NA TRBJ2-1 TRBV5-5 TGTGCCAGCAGCCCCTCAGGGCGGGAGATCTACAATGAGCAGTTCTTC CASSPSGREIYNEQFF
NA once TRBJ2-3 TRBV11-2 TGTGCCAGCAGTCTCCTCTCCGATACGCAGTATTTT CASSLLSDTQYF
NA NA TRBJ2-3 TRBV9 TGTGCCAGCAGCGTAGCCGTGACAGATACGCAGTATTTT CASSVAVTDTQYF
NA once TRBJ2-7 TRBV11-2 TGTGCCAGCAGAGGTCTAGCATCCTACGAGCAGTACTTC CASRGLASYEQYF
TRBD2 NA TRBJ2-7 TRBV19 TGTGCCAGTAGTATAGGAGGACTAGCCTACGAGCAGTACTTC CASSIGGLAYEQYF
NA NA TRBJ2-2 TRBV7-9 TGTGCCACCACCTGGCCAGGTTGGACCGGGGAGCTGTTTTTT CATTWPGWTGELFF
NA NA TRBJ1-1 TRBV28 TGTGCCAGCAGTTCGTCCCTGGGGGGTGAGGGCACTGAAGCTTTCTTT CASSSSLGGEGTEAFF
TRBD2 NA TRBJ2-1 TRBV27 TGTGCCAGCAGTCCTCTAGGGACTAGCGGAGCCTACAATGAGCAGTTCTTC CASSPLGTSGAYNEQFF
TRBD1 NA TRBJ1-2 TRBV27 TGTGCCAGCAGACCCAGGACAGGGGGTCAATATGGCTACACCTTC CASRPRTGGQYGYTF
NA NA TRBJ2-7 TRBV7-3 TGTGCCAGCAGCTTAACCGGGGACTCCTACGAGCAGTACTTC CASSLTGDSYEQYF
NA NA TRBJ2-2 TRBV7-9 TGTGCCAGCAGCTTTAGACCCACCCAAACCGGGGAGCTGTTTTTT CASSFRPTQTGELFF
TRBD1 once TRBJ2-7 TRBV28 TGTGCCAGCAGTACAGGGGGTGATCCCTACGAGCAGTACTTC CASSTGGDPYEQYF
NA once TRBJ1-2 TRBV6-6 TGTGCCAGCACCCAAGGAAGGTATCAGCACTATGGCTACACCTTC CASTQGRYQHYGYTF
TRBD2 NA TRBJ2-1 TRBV7-9 TGTGCCCTGGGGGTAGCGGGAAGCTCCTACAATGAGCAGTTCTTC CALGVAGSSYNEQFF
NA NA TRBJ1-1 TRBV5-6 TGTGCCAGCAGCTTGAGGGCTATGAACACTGAAGCTTTCTTT CASSLRAMNTEAFF
TRBD1 NA TRBJ2-7 TRBV5-4 TGTGCCAGCAGCCACCCCGAAGGGACAGGGGTTCACGAGCAGTACTTC CASSHPEGTGVHEQYF
NA few TRBJ1-5 TRBV19 TGTGCCAGTAGGCAGGGGAGTCAGCCCCAGCATTTT CASRQGSQPQHF
NA NA TRBJ1-2 TRBV30 TGTGCCTGGAGTTTTGGAGTTTATGGCTACACCTTC CAWSFGVYGYTF
NA NA TRBJ2-5 TRBV13 TGTGCCAGCAGCCACCGACGGGGAGAGACCCAGTACTTC CASSHRRGETQYF
NA NA TRBJ1-5 TRBV5-1 TGCGCCAGCAGCTTGGACCCAGGGCTCAATCAGCCCCAGCATTTT CASSLDPGLNQPQHF
NA NA TRBJ2-7 TRBV6-1 TGTGCCAGCAGGGACTTGGCTCCTCGGCAGTACTTC CASRDLAPRQYF
TRBD2 once TRBJ2-7 TRBV4-1 TGCGCCAGCAGCCAAGAATCGGGACTAGCAGTCGAGCAGTACTTC CASSQESGLAVEQYF
TRBD1 NA TRBJ1-3 TRBV19 TGTGCCAGTAGTTGGACAGGGGATGGAAACACCATATATTTT CASSWTGDGNTIYF
TRBD1 NA TRBJ2-7 TRBV4-2 TGTGCCAGCAGCTCACCCGACAGGGGGCTTTACGAGCAGTACTTC CASSSPDRGLYEQYF
TRBD1 NA TRBJ2-1 TRBV27 TGTGCCAGCAGTTTTTTTTGGACAGGGGGTATGAATGAGCAGTTCTTC CASSFFWTGGMNEQFF
NA NA TRBJ1-2 TRBV29-1 TGCAGCGTTGAAGGCGGAACGGGAGGCTATGGCTACACCTTC CSVEGGTGGYGYTF
NA NA TRBJ1-5 TRBV19 TGTGCCAGTAGTATCGACATCGGGGTCGGGGTAAGCAATCAGCCCCAGCATTTT CASSIDIGVGVSNQPQHF
NA NA TRBJ2-7 TRBV4-1 TGCGCCAGCAGCCAAGAGACTGGGGGAGGATCCTACGAGCAGTACTTC CASSQETGGGSYEQYF